The 27 T cell receptor beta chains below all came from one sample that was sequenced in a study of blood T cell repertoires in COVID-19. Only in-frame clones appear in the TCRdb table, and some are missing; sequencing was by immunoSEQ multiplex PCR. This sample yields 150,000 to 200,000 clones, of which 88% are seen a single time; 4% to 5% belongs to the top ten. The sequenced sample consisted of peripheral blood. The receptors here all came from a human donor in a cohort sampled during active COVID-19.

This clone appeared once. This rearrangement joins TRBV10-2 to TRBJ2-7; 12 bases fit TRBD2. The CDR3 consists of 15 residues. The germline V gene encodes CDR1 WSHSY and CDR2 SAAADI. V was clipped by 7 bases and J by 1 base; unmatched bases: 5. CDR3 amino acids: CASTPTSGGSYEQYF. CDR3 DNA: TGCGCCAGCACCCCGACTAGCGGGGGATCCTACGAGCAGTACTTC.

The chain uses TRBV19 and TRBJ2-1; 8 nucleotides line up with TRBD1. The V gene's germline CDR1 is LNHDA and CDR2 SQIVND (reference sequence). The CDR3 has 16 residues. J gave up 6 bases and V 4 bases, and 11 bases lay outside the gene matches. As DNA, the CDR3 is TGTGCCAGTAGTACCCGGGACAGGTTAAACGGCAATGAGCAGTTCTTC. This sequence encodes CASSTRDRLNGNEQFF.

The DNA for the CDR3 is TGTGCCAGCAGCCAGACAGGGGGCGAAGGGGCACTGTTTTTT. Translating it yields CASSQTGGEGALFF. V usage is TRBV3-1 (or the pseudogene TRBV3-2) and J usage is TRBJ1-4, with TRBD1 matching over 10 bases. Germline V gives CDR1 LGHDT, CDR2 YNNKEL (reference sequence). Losses at the gene ends were 3 bases for V and 13 bases for J; bases not matched to a gene: 8. The CDR3 consists of 14 residues.

The chain recombines TRBV5-1 with TRBJ1-6; D uncertain. Trimming pared 0 bases from V and 0 bases from J, leaving 7 bases between. In germline, CDR1 is SGHRS, CDR2 YFSETQ. The CDR3 loop spans 16 amino acids. The CDR3 sequence is CASSLDLSSYNSPLHF. The CDR3 region has the DNA TGCGCCAGCAGCTTGGATCTGAGCTCCTATAATTCACCCCTCCACTTT. The whole variable domain, filled in from reference TRBV5-1 and TRBJ1-6, reads KAGVTQTPRYLIKTRGQQVTLSCSPISGHRSVSWYQQTPGQGLQFLFEYFSETQRNKGNFPGRFSGRQFSNSRSEMNVSTLELGDSALYLCASSLDLSSYNSPLHFGNGTRLTVT.

The chain recombines TRBV20-1 with TRBJ1-4; D remains ambiguous. The CDR3 length is 15 residues. From germline, CDR1 is DFQATT and CDR2 SNEGSKA (reference sequence). Trimming took 3 bases from V and 6 from J, leaving 17 bases between them. This CDR3 reads CSASSAGNAYEKLFF. The CDR3 DNA is TGCAGTGCTAGTTCAGCCGGGAACGCTTATGAAAAACTGTTTTTT.

About this clone: Sequence at one end of the junction differs from germline and may be a read error. Other DNA sequences in this sample translate to the same CDR3. The V and J genes are TRBV19 and TRBJ1-6; no clear D. Germline values: CDR1 LNHDA, CDR2 SQIVND (reference sequence). This CDR3 is built from 14 residues. The CDR3 region has the DNA TGTGCCACTAGTGGTGGTAGCTATAATTCACCCCTCCACTTT. Protein product: CATSGGSYNSPLHF.

The J gene is TRBJ1-1, the V gene TRBV5-1; D may be TRBD1 (6 bases). Germline V gene sequence: CDR1 SGHRS, CDR2 YFSETQ. CDR3 length equals 15 residues. The ends were cut back, 3 bases at V and 0 bases at J, with 12 bases in the middle. CDR3 nucleotide sequence: TGCGCCAGCAGCTCGAGGGACACCATGAACACTGAAGCTTTCTTT. This gives the protein CASSSRDTMNTEAFF.

V and J are TRBV7-9 and TRBJ2-1; D unresolved. Trimming shortened V by 5 bases and J by 3 bases, and 14 bases separated the two germline ends. CDR3 length equals 15 residues. Germline values: CDR1 SEHNR, CDR2 FQNEAQ (reference sequence). CDR3 coding DNA: TGTGCCAGCAGCCGCCTAATGCGAGTCTACAATGAGCAGTTCTTC. It is translated as CASSRLMRVYNEQFF. The full variable domain, its missing parts supplied by reference TRBV7-9 and TRBJ2-1, is DTGVSQNPRHKITKRGQNVTFRCDPISEHNRLYWYRQTLGQGPEFLTYFQNEAQLEKSRLLSDRFSAERPKGSFSTLEIQRTEQGDSAMYLCASSRLMRVYNEQFFGPGTRLTVL.

The chain joins TRBV5-4 to TRBJ1-1; maybe TRBD1 (6 bases). Trimming left V 4 bases short and J 0 bases short, with 13 bases between. The CDR3 runs 15 residues. Germline values: CDR1 SGHNT, CDR2 YYREEE (reference sequence). Here the CDR3 reads CASSQSPGVNTEAFF. DNA for the CDR3: TGTGCCAGCAGCCAATCTCCAGGGGTGAACACTGAAGCTTTCTTT.

V gene TRBV20-1 combines with J gene TRBJ2-7, with D possibly matching TRBD2 (5 bases). The CDR3 is 11 residues long. The V gene's germline CDR1 is DFQATT and CDR2 SNEGSKA (reference sequence). The CDR3 DNA sequence: TGCAGCGTTAGCCGGGGTTACGAGCAGTACTTC. Its translation is CSVSRGYEQYF.

This chain joins TRBV5-1 and TRBJ1-4; 9 positions agree with TRBD1. V shed 7 bases, J shed 5 bases, and the junction held 9 bases outside the gene matches. CDR1 and CDR2 (germline): SGHRS, YFSETQ. The CDR3 contains 15 residues. The CDR3 protein is CASASTGQGNEKLFF. For the CDR3, the DNA is TGCGCCAGCGCTTCAACCGGACAGGGGAATGAAAAACTGTTTTTT. The full variable domain, rest sourced from reference TRBV5-1 and TRBJ1-4, is KAGVTQTPRYLIKTRGQQVTLSCSPISGHRSVSWYQQTPGQGLQFLFEYFSETQRNKGNFPGRFSGRQFSNSRSEMNVSTLELGDSALYLCASASTGQGNEKLFFGSGTQLSVL.

The V and J genes are TRBV6-6 and TRBJ2-7; no reliable D call. This CDR3 is built from 14 residues. The V end lost 1 base, the J end lost 3 bases, and 10 bases lay between the germline ends. Germline V gene sequence: CDR1 MNHNY, CDR2 SVGAGI (reference sequence). The CDR3 DNA is TGTGCCAGCAGTTACTGGCATTCGGGCTACGAGCAGTACTTC. Translated, it gives CASSYWHSGYEQYF.

The chain uses TRBV5-4 and TRBJ2-5, with D perhaps matching TRBD1 (5 bases). The CDR3 spans 14 residues. Trimming removed 5 bases from V and 2 bases from J, with 13 bases in between. CDR1 and CDR2 (germline): SGHNT, YYREEE (reference sequence). The CDR3 bases are TGTGCCAGCAGTTACGGACAATCGCAAGAGACCCAGTACTTC. As protein: CASSYGQSQETQYF.

The gene calls are TRBV20-1 and TRBJ1-1; no firm D call. The CDR3 is made up of 12 amino acids. Germline V CDR1 and CDR2: DFQATT, SNEGSKA (reference sequence). The V and J ends lost 3 bases and 2 bases respectively, with 7 bases between them. In DNA form, the CDR3 reads TGCAGTGCTAGTACAGACAACACTGAAGCTTTCTTT. As protein: CSASTDNTEAFF.

The rearrangement uses TRBV3-1 (or the pseudogene TRBV3-2) and TRBJ1-2, with D possibly TRBD1 on 6 matching bases. Looked up from germline, CDR1 is LGHDT and CDR2 is YNNKEL (reference sequence). V lost 0 bases and J 10 bases, leaving 9 bases between the germline ends. The CDR3 loop spans 12 amino acids. For the CDR3, the DNA is TGTGCCAGCAGCCAAGATACAGGGCTCTACACCTTC. Translated: CASSQDTGLYTF.

J is TRBJ2-1 and V is TRBV4-3; 8 bases agree with TRBD1. In germline, CDR1 is LGHNA, CDR2 YSLEER. V trimming: 0 bases; J trimming: 10 bases; junction bases outside the gene matches: 14. The CDR3 length is 17 residues. The CDR3 spells CASSQEWLQGAWSEQFF. CDR3 sequence (DNA): TGCGCCAGCAGCCAAGAGTGGTTGCAGGGGGCATGGTCGGAGCAGTTCTTC.

V usage is TRBV3-1 (or the pseudogene TRBV3-2) and J usage is TRBJ2-6, with 7 positions matching TRBD1. Germline V gene data show CDR1 as LGHDT and CDR2 as YNNKEL (reference sequence). The CDR3 consists of 18 residues. The V segment lost 4 bases and the J segment 4 bases; nucleotides outside the gene matches: 13. The CDR3 DNA reads as TGTGCCAGCAGCCGAGGGGGCAGGATACCCGCCGGGGCCAACGTCCTGACTTTC. Translated: CASSRGGRIPAGANVLTF.

This rearrangement joins TRBV3-1 (or the pseudogene TRBV3-2) to TRBJ2-7, with 8 bases lining up with TRBD2. The CDR3 is 16 amino acids. The germline V gene encodes CDR1 LGHDT and CDR2 YNNKEL (reference sequence). With V trimmed by 7 bases and J by 6 bases, 17 bases remained unmatched. The CDR3, as DNA: TGTGCCAGCAATACGAAGGGCGGGAGGAGTTGTTGCGAGCAGTACTTC. Translating gives CASNTKGGRSCCEQYF.

V and J are TRBV29-1 and TRBJ2-1; D is unresolved. The CDR3 length is 15 residues. Looked up from germline, CDR1 is SQVTM and CDR2 is ANQGSEA. V was pared by 4 bases and J by 2 bases, with 15 bases between. CDR3 coding DNA: TGCAGCGTTGCAACGGAGCTAGTCACCTACAATGAGCAGTTCTTC. It specifies CSVATELVTYNEQFF.

The V call is TRBV19, the J call TRBJ2-5; TRBD1 might be the D (7 bases). V lost 4 bases, J lost 4 bases, and 16 bases lay in between. The CDR3 is 15 amino acids. Germline CDR1 LNHDA, CDR2 SQIVND (reference sequence). This CDR3 reads CASSTETGRSETQYF. DNA of the CDR3: TGTGCCAGTAGTACAGAGACAGGGAGGTCAGAGACCCAGTACTTC. The full variable domain, in which reference TRBV19 and TRBJ2-5 provide the parts outside the CDR3, is DGGITQSPKYLFRKEGQNVTLSCEQNLNHDAMYWYRQDPGQGLRLIYYSQIVNDFQKGDIAEGYSVSREKKESFPLTVTSAQKNPTAFYLCASSTETGRSETQYFGPGTRLLVL.

V is TRBV10-3 and J is TRBJ2-5, with D possibly matching TRBD1 (6 bases). The CDR3 extends over 14 amino acids. V shed 3 bases and J shed 0 bases, with 8 bases lying between them. CDR1 and CDR2 from the germline V gene are ENHRY and SYGVKD. Written as DNA, the CDR3 is TGTGCCATCAGTGATACAGGGAACCAAGAGACCCAGTACTTC. It translates to CAISDTGNQETQYF.

The J gene is TRBJ1-3, the V gene TRBV29-1; D not certain. CDR1 is SQVTM and CDR2 is ANQGSEA in the germline V gene. CDR3 size: 12 residues. The V gene lost 4 bases and the J gene lost 2 bases, with 6 bases spanning the gap. In DNA form, the CDR3 reads TGCAGCGTTGGAACAACTGGAAACACCATATATTTT. Its protein is CSVGTTGNTIYF.

The J gene is TRBJ2-7, the V gene TRBV18; 9 nucleotides align to TRBD1. From germline, CDR1 is KGHSH and CDR2 LQKENI. V shed 4 bases and J 1 base; nucleotides not matched to a gene: 2. This CDR3 has 14 residues. CDR3 nucleotide sequence: TGTGCCAGCTCACGGACAGGGGTGTCCTACGAGCAGTACTTC. Its protein is CASSRTGVSYEQYF.

The gene calls are TRBV5-5 and TRBJ2-1; 8 bases are shared with TRBD1. The ends lost 3 bases at V and 7 bases at J; junction bases unmatched: 9. This CDR3 has 15 amino acids. The V gene's germline CDR1 is SGHKS and CDR2 YYEKEE (reference sequence). Here the CDR3 DNA reads TGTGCCAGCAGCTCTCTGGGCAGGGGGCATAATGAGCAGTTCTTC. Its translation: CASSSLGRGHNEQFF. Variable domain in full (rest from reference TRBV5-5 and TRBJ2-1): DAGVTQSPTHLIKTRGQQVTLRCSPISGHKSVSWYQQVLGQGPQFIFQYYEKEERGRGNFPDRFSARQFPNYSSELNVNALLLGDSALYLCASSSLGRGHNEQFFGPGTRLTVL.

The table lists this clone with a few counts. The CDR3 coding sequence is TGTGCCAGCAACAGGCTGAACACTGAAGCTTTCTTT. The encoded protein is CASNRLNTEAFF. The genes are TRBV6-6 and TRBJ1-1; a weak D match, TRBD1 (5 bases). The CDR3 is 12 amino acids. CDR1 is MNHNY, CDR2 SVGAGI, per germline (reference sequence). Trimming shortened V by 7 bases and J by 0 bases, and 6 bases separated the two germline ends.

The rearrangement joins TRBV6-4 to TRBJ2-1; TRBD2 matches 9 bases. The length of the CDR3 is 15 residues. The germline CDR1 and CDR2 sequences are MRHNA and SNTAGT. With V trimmed by 5 bases and J by 6 bases, 8 bases remained unmatched. The CDR3: CASSKAGGSFNEQFF. CDR3 sequence (DNA): TGTGCCAGCAGTAAAGCGGGAGGTTCGTTCAATGAGCAGTTCTTC.

The genes are TRBV7-6 and TRBJ1-4; 7 bases are a match to TRBD1. This CDR3 comprises 15 residues. With 4 bases clipped from V and 8 bases from J, the junction kept 10 bases outside the gene matches. CDR1 SGHVS and CDR2 FNYEAQ come from the germline V gene. This CDR3 is CASSWAGRGNEKLFF. DNA of the CDR3: TGTGCCAGCAGCTGGGCCGGCAGGGGGAACGAAAAACTGTTTTTT.